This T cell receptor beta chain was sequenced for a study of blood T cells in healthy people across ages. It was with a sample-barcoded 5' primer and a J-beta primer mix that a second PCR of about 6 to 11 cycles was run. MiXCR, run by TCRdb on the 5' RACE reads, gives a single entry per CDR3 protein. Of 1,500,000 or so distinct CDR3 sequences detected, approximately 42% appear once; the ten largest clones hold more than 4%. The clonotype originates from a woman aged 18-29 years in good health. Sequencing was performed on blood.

The CDR3 DNA reads as TGTGCCAGCTCGTCCAGCGACCAAATTCACACCGGGGAGCTGTTTTTT. Translation: CASSSSDQIHTGELFF. The chain joins TRBV6-2 or TRBV6-3 to TRBJ2-2; D is ambiguous. Trimming cost V 8 bases and J 3 bases, with 19 bases left between them. CDR1 MNHEY and CDR2 SVGEGT come from the germline V gene. The CDR3 sequence is 16 residues long.